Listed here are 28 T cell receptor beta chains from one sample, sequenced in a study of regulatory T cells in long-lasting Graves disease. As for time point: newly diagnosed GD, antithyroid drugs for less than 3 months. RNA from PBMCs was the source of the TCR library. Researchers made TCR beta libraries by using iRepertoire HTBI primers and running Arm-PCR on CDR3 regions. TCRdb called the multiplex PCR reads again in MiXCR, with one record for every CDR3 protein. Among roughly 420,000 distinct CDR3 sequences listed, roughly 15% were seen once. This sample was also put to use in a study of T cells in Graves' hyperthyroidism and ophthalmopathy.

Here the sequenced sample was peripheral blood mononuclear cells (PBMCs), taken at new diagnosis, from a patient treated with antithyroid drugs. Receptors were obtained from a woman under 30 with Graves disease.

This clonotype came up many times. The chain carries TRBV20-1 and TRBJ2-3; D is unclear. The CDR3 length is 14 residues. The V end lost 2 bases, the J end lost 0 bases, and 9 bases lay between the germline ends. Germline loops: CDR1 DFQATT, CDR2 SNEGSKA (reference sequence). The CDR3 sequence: CSARQMGSTDTQYF. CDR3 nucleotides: TGCAGTGCTAGACAGATGGGGAGCACAGATACGCAGTATTTT.

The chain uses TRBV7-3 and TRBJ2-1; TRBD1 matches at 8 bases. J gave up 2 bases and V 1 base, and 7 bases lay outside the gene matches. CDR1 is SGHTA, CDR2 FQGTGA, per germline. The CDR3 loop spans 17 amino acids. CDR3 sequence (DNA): TGTGCCAGCAGCTTAAATAGCATACAGGGGGCCTACAATGAGCAGTTCTTC. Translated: CASSLNSIQGAYNEQFF.

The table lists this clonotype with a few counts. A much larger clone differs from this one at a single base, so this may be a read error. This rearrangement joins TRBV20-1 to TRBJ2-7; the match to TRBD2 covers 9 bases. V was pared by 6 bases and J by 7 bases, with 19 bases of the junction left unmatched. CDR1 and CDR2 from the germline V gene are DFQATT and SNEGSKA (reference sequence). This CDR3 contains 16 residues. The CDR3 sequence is CSATGREGGSYNEQYF. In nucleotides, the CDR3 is TGCAGTGCCACTGGGCGGGAGGGCGGCTCCTACAATGAGCAGTACTTC.

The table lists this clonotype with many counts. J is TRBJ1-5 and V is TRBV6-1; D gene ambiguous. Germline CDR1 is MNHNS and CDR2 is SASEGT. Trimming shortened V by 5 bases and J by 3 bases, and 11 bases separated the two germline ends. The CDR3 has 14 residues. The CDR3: CASSPPRANQPQHF. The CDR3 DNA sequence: TGTGCCAGCAGTCCCCCAAGGGCCAATCAGCCCCAGCATTTT.

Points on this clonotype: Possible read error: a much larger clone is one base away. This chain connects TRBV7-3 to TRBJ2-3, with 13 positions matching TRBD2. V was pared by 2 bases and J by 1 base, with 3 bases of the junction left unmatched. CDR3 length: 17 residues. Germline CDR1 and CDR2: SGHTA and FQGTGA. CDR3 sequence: CASSLFGLAGGTDTQYF. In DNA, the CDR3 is TGTGCCAGCAGCTTATTCGGACTAGCGGGGGGCACAGATACGCAGTATTTT.

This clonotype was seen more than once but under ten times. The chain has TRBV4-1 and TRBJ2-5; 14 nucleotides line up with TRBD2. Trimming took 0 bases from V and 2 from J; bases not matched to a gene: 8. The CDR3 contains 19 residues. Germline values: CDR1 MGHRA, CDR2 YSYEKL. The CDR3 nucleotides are TGCGCCAGCAGCCAAGAGGTCGGGACTAGCGGGAGTGATCAAGAGACCCAGTACTTC. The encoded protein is CASSQEVGTSGSDQETQYF.

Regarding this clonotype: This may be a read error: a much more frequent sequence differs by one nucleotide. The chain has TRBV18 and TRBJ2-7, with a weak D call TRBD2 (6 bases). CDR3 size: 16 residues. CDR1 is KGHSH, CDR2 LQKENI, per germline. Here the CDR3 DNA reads TGTGCCGGCTCACCACCCGGGACTTACCTCTCCTACGAGCAGTACTTC. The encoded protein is CAGSPPGTYLSYEQYF.

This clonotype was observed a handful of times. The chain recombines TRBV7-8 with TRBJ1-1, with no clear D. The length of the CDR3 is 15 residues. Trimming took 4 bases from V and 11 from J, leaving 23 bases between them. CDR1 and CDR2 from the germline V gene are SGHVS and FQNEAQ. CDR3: CASSSPGVASAVAFF. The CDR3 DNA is TGTGCCAGCAGCTCTCCCGGGGTCGCCTCCGCCGTCGCTTTCTTT. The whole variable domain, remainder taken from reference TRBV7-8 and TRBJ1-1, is GAGVSQSPRYKVAKRGQDVALRCDPISGHVSLFWYQQALGQGPEFLTYFQNEAQLDKSGLPSDRFFAERPEGSVSTLKIQRTQQEDSAVYLCASSSPGVASAVAFFGQGTRLTVV.

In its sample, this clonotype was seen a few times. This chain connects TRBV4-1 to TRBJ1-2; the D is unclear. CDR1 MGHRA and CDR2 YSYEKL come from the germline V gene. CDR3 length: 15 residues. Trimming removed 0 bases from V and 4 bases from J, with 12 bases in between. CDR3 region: CASSQDPNTLYGYTF. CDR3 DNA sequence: TGCGCCAGCAGCCAAGATCCGAACACTCTCTATGGCTACACCTTC.

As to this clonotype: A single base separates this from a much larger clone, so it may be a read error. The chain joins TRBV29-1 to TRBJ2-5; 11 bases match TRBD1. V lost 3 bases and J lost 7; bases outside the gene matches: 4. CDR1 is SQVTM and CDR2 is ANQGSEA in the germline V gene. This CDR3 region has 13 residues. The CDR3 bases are TGCAGCGTTGATGGGGGGACAGGGGGGACCCAGTACTTC. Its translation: CSVDGGTGGTQYF.

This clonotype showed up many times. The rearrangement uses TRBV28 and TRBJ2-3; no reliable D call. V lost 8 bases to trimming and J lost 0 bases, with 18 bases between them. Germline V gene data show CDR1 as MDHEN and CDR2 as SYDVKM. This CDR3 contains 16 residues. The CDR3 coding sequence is TGTGCCAGCGGCCTTCCTGGAGCAAGTAGCACAGATACGCAGTATTTT. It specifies CASGLPGASSTDTQYF. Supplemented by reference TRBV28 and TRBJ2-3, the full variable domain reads DVKVTQSSRYLVKRTGEKVFLECVQDMDHENMFWYRQDPGLGLRLIYFSYDVKMKEKGDIPEGYSVSREKKERFSLILESASTNQTSMYLCASGLPGASSTDTQYFGPGTRLTVL.

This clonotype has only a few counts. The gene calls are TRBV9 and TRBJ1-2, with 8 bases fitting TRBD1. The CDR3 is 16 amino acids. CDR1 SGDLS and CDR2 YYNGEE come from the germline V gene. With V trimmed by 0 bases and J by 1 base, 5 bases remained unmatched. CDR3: CASSVGSGGGNYGYTF. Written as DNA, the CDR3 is TGTGCCAGCAGCGTAGGTTCAGGGGGCGGTAACTATGGCTACACCTTC.

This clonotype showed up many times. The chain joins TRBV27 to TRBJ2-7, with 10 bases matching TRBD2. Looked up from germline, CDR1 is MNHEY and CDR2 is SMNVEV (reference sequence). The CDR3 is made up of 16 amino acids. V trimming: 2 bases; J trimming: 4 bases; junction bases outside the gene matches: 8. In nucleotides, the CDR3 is TGTGCCAGCAGTTTAAAGCCTAGCGGGAGTTTTTACGAGCAGTACTTC. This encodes CASSLKPSGSFYEQYF.

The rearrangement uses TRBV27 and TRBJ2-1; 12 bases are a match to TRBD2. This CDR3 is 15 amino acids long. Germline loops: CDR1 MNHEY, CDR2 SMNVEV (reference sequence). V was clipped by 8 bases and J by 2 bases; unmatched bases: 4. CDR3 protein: CASATSGRTYNEQFF. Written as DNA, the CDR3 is TGTGCCAGCGCCACTAGCGGGAGGACCTACAATGAGCAGTTCTTC.

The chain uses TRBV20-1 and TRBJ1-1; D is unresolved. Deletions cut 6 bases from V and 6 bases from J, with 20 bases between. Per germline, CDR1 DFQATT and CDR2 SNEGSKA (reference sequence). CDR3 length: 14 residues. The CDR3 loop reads CSAEPGYRISEAFF. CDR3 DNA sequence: TGCAGTGCCGAGCCGGGATATCGAATATCTGAAGCTTTCTTT.

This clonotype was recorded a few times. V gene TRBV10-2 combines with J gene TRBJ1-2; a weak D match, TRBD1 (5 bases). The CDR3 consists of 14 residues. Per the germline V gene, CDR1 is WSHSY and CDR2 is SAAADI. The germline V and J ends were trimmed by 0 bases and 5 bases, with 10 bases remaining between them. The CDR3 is CASSESDSIYGYTF. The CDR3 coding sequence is TGCGCCAGCAGTGAGTCAGACAGTATTTATGGCTACACCTTC.

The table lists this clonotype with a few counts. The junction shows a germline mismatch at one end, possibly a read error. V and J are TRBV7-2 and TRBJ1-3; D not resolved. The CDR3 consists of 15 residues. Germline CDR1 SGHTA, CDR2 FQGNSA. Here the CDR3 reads CASSFPGGSGNTIDF. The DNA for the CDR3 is TGTGCCAGCAGCTTCCCGGGAGGCTCTGGAAACACCATAGATTTT.

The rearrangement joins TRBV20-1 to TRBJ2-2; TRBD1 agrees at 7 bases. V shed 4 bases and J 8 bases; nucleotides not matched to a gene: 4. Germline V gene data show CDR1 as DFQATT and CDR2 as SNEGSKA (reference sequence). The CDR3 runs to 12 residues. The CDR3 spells CSAKGALGELFF. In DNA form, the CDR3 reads TGCAGTGCTAAGGGGGCCTTGGGGGAGCTGTTTTTT.

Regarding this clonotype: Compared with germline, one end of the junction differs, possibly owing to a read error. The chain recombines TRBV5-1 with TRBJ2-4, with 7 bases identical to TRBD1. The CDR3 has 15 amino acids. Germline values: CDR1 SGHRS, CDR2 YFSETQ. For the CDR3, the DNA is TGCGCCAGCAGCTTGGTAACAGGGGAAAAAAACATTCAGCACTTC. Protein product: CASSLVTGEKNIQHF.

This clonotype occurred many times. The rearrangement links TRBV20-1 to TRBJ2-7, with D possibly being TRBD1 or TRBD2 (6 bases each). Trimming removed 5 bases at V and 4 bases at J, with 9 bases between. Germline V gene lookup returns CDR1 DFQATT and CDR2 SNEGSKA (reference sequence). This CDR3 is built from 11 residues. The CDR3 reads CSAQGGYEQYF. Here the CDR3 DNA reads TGCAGTGCTCAAGGGGGGTACGAGCAGTACTTC.

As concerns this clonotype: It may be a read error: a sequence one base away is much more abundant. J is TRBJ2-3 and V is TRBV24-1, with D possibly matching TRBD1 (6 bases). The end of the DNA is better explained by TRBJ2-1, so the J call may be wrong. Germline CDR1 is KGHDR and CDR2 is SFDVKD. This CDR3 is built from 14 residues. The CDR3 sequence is CATSDRRQGYEQFF. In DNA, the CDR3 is TGTGCCACCAGTGATAGACGGCAGGGGTACGAGCAGTTCTTC.

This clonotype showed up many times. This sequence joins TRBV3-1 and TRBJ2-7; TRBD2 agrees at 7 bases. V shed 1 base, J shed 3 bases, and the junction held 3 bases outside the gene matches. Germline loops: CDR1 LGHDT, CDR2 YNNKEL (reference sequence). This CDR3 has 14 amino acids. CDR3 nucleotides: TGTGCCAGCAGCCAAGCTAGCGGTAACTACGAGCAGTACTTC. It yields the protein CASSQASGNYEQYF.

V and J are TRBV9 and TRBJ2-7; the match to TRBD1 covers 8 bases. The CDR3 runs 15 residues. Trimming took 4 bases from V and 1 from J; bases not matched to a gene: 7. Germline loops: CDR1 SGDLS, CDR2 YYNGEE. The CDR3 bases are TGTGCCAGCAGCCCAAGGGACAGGAGATCCTACGAGCAGTACTTC. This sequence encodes CASSPRDRRSYEQYF. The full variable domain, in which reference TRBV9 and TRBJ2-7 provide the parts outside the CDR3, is DSGVTQTPKHLITATGQRVTLRCSPRSGDLSVYWYQQSLDQGLQFLIQYYNGEERAKGNILERFSAQQFPDLHSELNLSSLELGDSALYFCASSPRDRRSYEQYFGPGTRLTVT.

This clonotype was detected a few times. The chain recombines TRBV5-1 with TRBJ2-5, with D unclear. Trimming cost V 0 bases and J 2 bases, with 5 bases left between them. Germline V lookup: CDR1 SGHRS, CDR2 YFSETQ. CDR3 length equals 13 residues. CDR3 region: CASSLGMQETQYF. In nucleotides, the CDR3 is TGCGCCAGCAGCTTGGGGATGCAAGAGACCCAGTACTTC. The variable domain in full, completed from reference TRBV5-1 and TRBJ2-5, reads KAGVTQTPRYLIKTRGQQVTLSCSPISGHRSVSWYQQTPGQGLQFLFEYFSETQRNKGNFPGRFSGRQFSNSRSEMNVSTLELGDSALYLCASSLGMQETQYFGPGTRLLVL.

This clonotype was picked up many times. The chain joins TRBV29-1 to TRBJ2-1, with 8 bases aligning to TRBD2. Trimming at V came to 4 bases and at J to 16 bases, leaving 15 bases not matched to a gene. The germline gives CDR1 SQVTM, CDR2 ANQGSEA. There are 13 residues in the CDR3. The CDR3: CSVVLVLGLGAFF. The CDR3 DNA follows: TGCAGCGTTGTGCTCGTTTTGGGACTAGGGGCTTTCTTC.

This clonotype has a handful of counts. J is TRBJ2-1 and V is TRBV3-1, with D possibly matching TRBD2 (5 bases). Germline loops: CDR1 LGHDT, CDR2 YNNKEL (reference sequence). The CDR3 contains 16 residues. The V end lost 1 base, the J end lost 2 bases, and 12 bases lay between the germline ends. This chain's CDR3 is CASSQGGLLTYNEQFF. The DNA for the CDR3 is TGTGCCAGCAGCCAAGGAGGGCTCCTCACCTACAATGAGCAGTTCTTC.

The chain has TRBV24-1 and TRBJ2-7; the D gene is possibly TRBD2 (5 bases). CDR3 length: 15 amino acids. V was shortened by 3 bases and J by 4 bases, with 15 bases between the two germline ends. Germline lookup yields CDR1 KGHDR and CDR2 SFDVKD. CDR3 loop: CATSDPAEGGYEQYF. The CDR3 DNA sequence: TGTGCCACCAGTGATCCGGCTGAGGGTGGTTACGAGCAGTACTTC.

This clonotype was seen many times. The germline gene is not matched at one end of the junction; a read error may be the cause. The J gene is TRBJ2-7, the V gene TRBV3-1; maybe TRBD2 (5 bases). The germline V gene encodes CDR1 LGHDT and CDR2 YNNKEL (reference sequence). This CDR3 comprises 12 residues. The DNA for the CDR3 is TGTGCCAGCAGCCAAGAAGGAAGCGGCGTTGACTTC. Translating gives CASSQEGSGVDF.